These 7 T cell receptor beta chains were sequenced from one sample in a study of blood T cells in healthy people across ages. A J-beta primer mix and a sample-barcoded 5' primer were used in a second PCR of about 7 to 11 cycles. TCRdb reprocessed the 5' RACE reads via MiXCR and lists one record per CDR3 protein. The sample consists of about 670,000 distinct CDR3 sequences, 40% to 65% of them appearing once. Sequencing was performed on blood. These receptors were taken from a woman aged 80 or older in good health.

This clonotype was seen ten or more times. V gene TRBV7-9 combines with J gene TRBJ2-3; D remains unclear. There are 12 residues in the CDR3. Germline V gene data show CDR1 as SEHNR and CDR2 as FQNEAQ (reference sequence). Between the trimmed V and J ends, which lost 5 bases and 5 bases, there was a span of 8 bases. CDR3 in DNA: TGTGCCAGCAGCCCCCGGAAAGATACGCAGTATTTT. Its translation is CASSPRKDTQYF.

At least ten counts were recorded for this clonotype. The J gene is TRBJ2-1, the V gene TRBV5-1; D is ambiguous. Germline CDR1 SGHRS, CDR2 YFSETQ. The CDR3 consists of 15 residues. V was clipped by 0 bases and J by 2 bases, with 9 bases between them. The CDR3 spells CASSLGVAAYNEQFF. In DNA, the CDR3 is TGCGCCAGCAGCTTGGGGGTGGCGGCCTACAATGAGCAGTTCTTC.

Concerning this clonotype itself: This may arise from a read error, as a much more abundant clone is one base away. This chain uses TRBV11-2 with TRBJ2-3, with D possibly matching TRBD2 (6 bases). CDR3 length equals 16 residues. Germline V gene data show CDR1 as SGHAT and CDR2 as FQNNGV. Trimming removed 0 bases at V and 3 bases at J, with 13 bases between. The CDR3 DNA reads TGTGCCAGCAGCTTAGAGGCTATCGGGGGAACAGATACGCAGTATTTT. Its protein product is CASSLEAIGGTDTQYF.

V gene TRBV30 combines with J gene TRBJ2-7; 8 bases are a match to TRBD2. Trimming removed 1 base from V and 7 bases from J; junction bases left unmatched: 9. Germline V lookup: CDR1 GTSNPN, CDR2 SVGIG (reference sequence). CDR3 size: 14 residues. CDR3: CAWSALAGYNEQYF. The DNA of the CDR3 is TGTGCCTGGAGTGCCCTAGCGGGCTACAATGAGCAGTACTTC.

On this clonotype: This may stem from a read error, because a much larger clone lies one nucleotide away. The genes are TRBV5-1 and TRBJ2-1, with D maybe TRBD1 (6 bases). This CDR3 spans 16 amino acids. In germline, CDR1 is SGHRS, CDR2 YFSETQ. Trimming pared 4 bases from V and 13 bases from J, leaving 27 bases between. CDR3 loop: CASSPVTAKQGETQFF. The CDR3 DNA follows: TGCGCCAGCAGCCCAGTAACCGCCAAACAGGGTGAGACCCAGTTCTTC. The whole variable domain, filled in from reference TRBV5-1 and TRBJ2-1, reads KAGVTQTPRYLIKTRGQQVTLSCSPISGHRSVSWYQQTPGQGLQFLFEYFSETQRNKGNFPGRFSGRQFSNSRSEMNVSTLELGDSALYLCASSPVTAKQGETQFFGPGTRLTVL.

V usage is TRBV3-1 and J usage is TRBJ2-3, with D maybe TRBD1 (5 bases). Germline values: CDR1 LGHDT, CDR2 YNNKEL (reference sequence). The V end was cut by 3 bases, the J end by 5 bases, with 12 bases between. This CDR3 spans 14 amino acids. The CDR3 bases are TGTGCCAGCAGCCATTGGGGCCGAATAGATACGCAGTATTTT. Its translation: CASSHWGRIDTQYF.

This clonotype turned up a few times. The rearrangement links TRBV27 to TRBJ2-5; 9 bases are shared with TRBD1. The J call may be wrong; the DNA end is better matched by TRBJ2-7. Germline CDR1 reads MNHEY; CDR2 reads SMNVEV (reference sequence). The CDR3 consists of 13 residues. In DNA form, the CDR3 reads TGTGCCAGCAGAAGACAGGGGGGCTGCGAGCAGTACTTC. Translated: CASRRQGGCEQYF.